The clone carrying this TCR beta chain turned up a few times. Antigen: not known. The sample comes from a study of T cells in Graves' hyperthyroidism and ophthalmopathy. Study results and limitations: Blood also showed most of the thyroid clonotypes that were expanded above 0.001.

RNA transcripts served as the template for amplifying TCR beta CDR3 regions. The study used the HTBI primer set for a first-round RT-PCR of the TCR CDR3. TCRdb re-called the multiplex PCR reads with MiXCR, one entry per CDR3 protein. Of 550,000 to 600,000 distinct CDR3 sequences listed, roughly a sixth are singletons. Stable Graves' hyperthyroidism meant no ophthalmopathy progression within 18 months. PBMCs were collected from a 10 ml volume of fresh peripheral blood. The J segment lost 0 bases and the V segment lost 5 bases, leaving 10 bases of the junction unmatched. The CDR3 is 18 residues long. The germline CDR1 and CDR2 sequences are SEHNR and FQNEAQ (reference sequence).

The chain uses TRBV7-9 and TRBJ1-6, with 7 bases fitting TRBD1. Sequenced input: blood. The receptor was isolated from a woman younger than 30 with Graves' hyperthyroidism. The CDR3 protein is CASSDLPGQSSYNSPLHF. The DNA of the CDR3 is TGTGCCAGCAGCGACCTTCCGGGACAGAGCTCCTATAATTCACCCCTCCACTTT.